These T cell receptor beta chains were read from a single sample in a study of regulatory T cells in long-lasting Graves disease. MiXCR was run by TCRdb on the multiplex PCR reads, yielding one entry per CDR3 protein. The sample carries about 530,000 distinct CDR3 sequences, around 16% recorded once. The sample was also linked to a second study, of T cells in Graves' hyperthyroidism and ophthalmopathy.

The sequenced sample was peripheral blood mononuclear cells (PBMCs), obtained at new diagnosis, from a patient treated with antithyroid drugs. These receptors all come from a middle-aged woman with Graves disease. CDR3s include the opening cysteine and the closing phenylalanine or tryptophan. A D gene is named only where the DNA matches it firmly. The listing skips clone size in some rows; elsewhere it reads once, few, many or a size class.

clone_size: NA
d_call: TRBD1
v_call: TRBV6-9
j_call: TRBJ1-4
cdr3_nt: TGTGCCAGCAGTTACACTGGACAGGGGGAAAAACTGTTTTTT
cdr3_aa: CASSYTGQGEKLFF

clone_size: NA
d_call: TRBD1
v_call: TRBV19
j_call: TRBJ1-6
cdr3_nt: TGTGCCAGTAGTATCCGGACAGGGGGTTCAAGGTCACCCCTCCACTTT
cdr3_aa: CASSIRTGGSRSPLHF

clone_size: many
d_call: NA
v_call: TRBV28
j_call: TRBJ2-7
cdr3_nt: TGTGCCAGCACCCCGTCCCCCTACGAGCAGTACTTC
cdr3_aa: CASTPSPYEQYF

clone_size: few
d_call: NA
v_call: TRBV6-2/TRBV6-3
j_call: TRBJ2-1
cdr3_nt: TGTGCCAGCAGTGATAGGAATGAGCAGTTCTTC
cdr3_aa: CASSDRNEQFF

clone_size: many
d_call: NA
v_call: TRBV4-1
j_call: TRBJ2-1
cdr3_nt: TGCGCCAGCAGCCAAGTGGACACAGAGCAGTTCTTC
cdr3_aa: CASSQVDTEQFF

clone_size: few
d_call: NA
v_call: TRBV18
j_call: TRBJ1-5
cdr3_nt: TGTGCCAGCTCACCCGAGGGAGCGGGGACGCCCCAGCATTTT
cdr3_aa: CASSPEGAGTPQHF

clone_size: NA
d_call: TRBD1
v_call: TRBV5-1
j_call: TRBJ2-3
cdr3_nt: TGCGCCAGCAGCTGGGACAGTGGAAACACAGATACGCAGTATTTT
cdr3_aa: CASSWDSGNTDTQYF

clone_size: many
d_call: NA
v_call: TRBV7-2
j_call: TRBJ2-2
cdr3_nt: TGTGCCAGCAGCTTAGTGGCAGTTCAGGGGGAGCTGTTTTTT
cdr3_aa: CASSLVAVQGELFF

clone_size: many
d_call: NA
v_call: TRBV5-4
j_call: TRBJ1-1
cdr3_nt: TGTGCCAGCAGCCAGACCCCAGGGGTGGACACTGAAGCTTTCTTT
cdr3_aa: CASSQTPGVDTEAFF

clone_size: many
d_call: TRBD1
v_call: TRBV12-3/TRBV12-4
j_call: TRBJ2-7
cdr3_nt: TGTGCCAGCAGTCCCATCGGGACAGGGCTCGGAGAGCAGTACTTC
cdr3_aa: CASSPIGTGLGEQYF

clone_size: many
d_call: NA
v_call: TRBV7-7
j_call: TRBJ2-5
cdr3_nt: TGTGCTAGCAGCCCCCTAACCGACAGCCAAGAGACCCAGTACTTC
cdr3_aa: CASSPLTDSQETQYF

clone_size: many
d_call: NA
v_call: TRBV3-1
j_call: TRBJ2-5
cdr3_nt: TGTGCCAGCAGCCAGGAGACCTACCGGGGGCGATCGGAGACCCAGTACTTC
cdr3_aa: CASSQETYRGRSETQYF

clone_size: few
d_call: NA
v_call: TRBV18
j_call: TRBJ2-2
cdr3_nt: TGTGCCAGCTCACCACCGAGAGTGGGCACCGGGGAGCTGTTTTTT
cdr3_aa: CASSPPRVGTGELFF

clone_size: NA
d_call: NA
v_call: TRBV30
j_call: TRBJ1-2
cdr3_nt: TGTGCCTGGAGCGCTAACTCCCACTATGGCTACACCTTC
cdr3_aa: CAWSANSHYGYTF

clone_size: NA
d_call: NA
v_call: TRBV10-3
j_call: TRBJ2-2
cdr3_nt: TGTGCCATCAGTGACCGGGCCCCGAACACCGGGGAGCTGTTTTTT
cdr3_aa: CAISDRAPNTGELFF

clone_size: many
d_call: NA
v_call: TRBV28
j_call: TRBJ2-3
cdr3_nt: TGTGCCAGCAGTTTTTGGTATAAGGGGACAGATACGCAGTATTTT
cdr3_aa: CASSFWYKGTDTQYF

clone_size: many
d_call: TRBD1
v_call: TRBV7-9
j_call: TRBJ2-7
cdr3_nt: TGTGCCAGCAGCTTCTCCCGGGACAGGGCCAACGAGCAGTACTTC
cdr3_aa: CASSFSRDRANEQYF

clone_size: few
d_call: TRBD1
v_call: TRBV3-1
j_call: TRBJ1-2
cdr3_nt: TGTGCCAGCAGCCAACCCCGGACAGGGGGTAACTATGGCTACACCTTC
cdr3_aa: CASSQPRTGGNYGYTF

clone_size: many
d_call: TRBD2
v_call: TRBV20-1
j_call: TRBJ2-1
cdr3_nt: TGCAGTGCTCCCGGAAGCGGGGGGCCTTACAATGAGCAGTTCTTC
cdr3_aa: CSAPGSGGPYNEQFF

clone_size: few
d_call: TRBD1
v_call: TRBV11-3
j_call: TRBJ2-2
cdr3_nt: TGTGCCAGCAGCTTCGCTCAGGGGGCCGGGGAGCTGTTTTTT
cdr3_aa: CASSFAQGAGELFF

clone_size: many
d_call: NA
v_call: TRBV12-3/TRBV12-4
j_call: TRBJ1-2
cdr3_nt: TGTGCCAGCAGTAGAAGGGTGGAAGAGATTCATGGCTACACCTTC
cdr3_aa: CASSRRVEEIHGYTF

clone_size: many
d_call: NA
v_call: TRBV20-1
j_call: TRBJ1-1
cdr3_nt: TGCAGTGCTAGGAGCGGTCCGAACACTGAAGCTTTCTTT
cdr3_aa: CSARSGPNTEAFF

clone_size: many
d_call: NA
v_call: TRBV30
j_call: TRBJ2-3
cdr3_nt: TGTGCCTGGAGTCGAAGAGGGACAGATACGCAGTATTTT
cdr3_aa: CAWSRRGTDTQYF

clone_size: NA
d_call: NA
v_call: TRBV5-6
j_call: TRBJ1-2
cdr3_nt: TGTGCCAGCAGCCCAACGCTACAGGGTTCCTTCTATGGCTACACCTTC
cdr3_aa: CASSPTLQGSFYGYTF

clone_size: NA
d_call: NA
v_call: TRBV6-1
j_call: TRBJ2-2
cdr3_nt: TGTGCCAGCAGCGTGGGATCGAACACCGGGGAGCTGTTTTTT
cdr3_aa: CASSVGSNTGELFF

clone_size: many
d_call: NA
v_call: TRBV12-3/TRBV12-4
j_call: TRBJ2-5
cdr3_nt: TGTGCCAGCAGGACTGGGTTTGTTTCAGAGACCCAGTACTTC
cdr3_aa: CASRTGFVSETQYF

clone_size: few
d_call: TRBD2
v_call: TRBV3-1
j_call: TRBJ2-1
cdr3_nt: TGTGCCAGCAGCCCCTTTCTCTCTAGCGGGGGGGCCGGACATGAGCAGTTCTTC
cdr3_aa: CASSPFLSSGGAGHEQFF

clone_size: NA
d_call: NA
v_call: TRBV6-5
j_call: TRBJ1-1
cdr3_nt: TGTGCCAGCAGTTATTCGGTTGGGAACACTGAAGCTTTCTTT
cdr3_aa: CASSYSVGNTEAFF

clone_size: few
d_call: NA
v_call: TRBV18
j_call: TRBJ1-2
cdr3_nt: TGTGCCAGCTCACCACCGGTGTTAAACTATGGCTACACCTTC
cdr3_aa: CASSPPVLNYGYTF

clone_size: few
d_call: NA
v_call: TRBV6-1
j_call: TRBJ2-7
cdr3_nt: TGTGCCAGTTCTTGGGACGGATACTCCTACGAGCAGTACTTC
cdr3_aa: CASSWDGYSYEQYF

clone_size: NA
d_call: NA
v_call: TRBV2
j_call: TRBJ2-7
cdr3_nt: TGTGCCAGCTCTCCCAGGGATTCGCGGCAGTACTTC
cdr3_aa: CASSPRDSRQYF

clone_size: NA
d_call: NA
v_call: TRBV12-3/TRBV12-4
j_call: TRBJ1-4
cdr3_nt: TGTGCCAGCAGTCAAGCGACAGCGACCGCAACTAATGAAAAACTGTTTTTT
cdr3_aa: CASSQATATATNEKLFF

clone_size: few
d_call: NA
v_call: TRBV18
j_call: TRBJ2-1
cdr3_nt: TGTGCCAGCTCACCATATGGGGTGGGCTCCTACAATGAGCAGTTCTTC
cdr3_aa: CASSPYGVGSYNEQFF

clone_size: NA
d_call: NA
v_call: TRBV19
j_call: TRBJ2-7
cdr3_nt: TGTGCCAGCATACAGGGTTTCGAGCAGTACTTC
cdr3_aa: CASIQGFEQYF

clone_size: NA
d_call: NA
v_call: TRBV7-9
j_call: TRBJ2-2
cdr3_nt: TGTGCCAGCAGCTTAATGGGGGGACACACCGGGGAGCTGTTTTTT
cdr3_aa: CASSLMGGHTGELFF

clone_size: many
d_call: NA
v_call: TRBV5-1
j_call: TRBJ1-4
cdr3_nt: TGCGCCAGCAGCTTGCGTCGCCCCACCGAAGGGGAAAAACTGTTTTTT
cdr3_aa: CASSLRRPTEGEKLFF